This T cell receptor (beta chain) was sequenced in a study of shared clonotypes between healthy human individuals (TCRdb year 2020). Turning to the overall study: Two women and a few men aged 18 to 49 years were included in the cohort. Blood TCR repertoires of five healthy adults were deeply sequenced to estimate repertoire size and the extent of clonotype sharing between individuals. Different laboratories and diverse techniques were used to prepare libraries and sequence TCR repertoires, to increase sequencing depth and limit assay-specific biases. Between about 0.8 and 9.5 billion PBMCs per donor were obtained by leukapheresis. On the study overall, not on this receptor specifically: Sampling was limited to blood, and TCR repertoires in tissue likely differ from TCR repertoires in blood. Pairwise subsampling indicated that sequencing depth was expected to affect the degree of clonotype sharing among donors. The small number of donors limited the genetic and exposure-history diversity represented.

Points on this clone: What antigen it recognizes has not been identified. No much larger clone exists at a distance of one base, and base qualities are not known.

Using the deep immunoSEQ assay, TCR CDR3 regions were amplified from genomic DNA by multiplex PCR. For each cell subset, the extracted genomic DNA was distributed evenly across all wells of several immunoSEQ 96-well plates, and each plate served as one replicate. For unsorted PBMC, each replicate PCR was loaded with roughly 330 ng genomic DNA, equivalent to about 30,000 T cell genomes. Unsorted PBMC genomic DNA was sequenced across ten immunoSEQ deep assay plates. Purified libraries were measured with a Qubit 3.0 fluorometer, size-checked on a Bioanalyzer 2100, and measured again with the KAPA Library Quantification kit. Every immunoSEQ 96-well plate was sequenced on a separate single-read 150-cycle Illumina NextSeq 550 flow cell. The paper's data handling went like this. The immunoSEQ output contained only junctional sequences without quality scores, so filtering could not match that applied to full-length reads. To assign V/J genes and CDR3, sequences were annotated against IMGT germline references using PyIR, a Python wrapper for IgBLAST v1.9. Reads with weak V/J assignments (E-value above 1e-6), missing CDR3, stop codons, out-of-frame junctions, or ambiguous translated residues were removed. A V3J clonotype was defined by an identical inferred V gene, J gene, and CDR3 amino acid sequence. Percentage overlap between repertoires was calculated by dividing the number of shared unique clonotypes by the size of the smaller repertoire. Richness of each repertoire was evaluated using RTK rarefaction, the Chao1 estimator, and Recon v2.1 estimates of unobserved clonotypes. The immuneACCESS repertoire file appears here via TCRdb, limited to in-frame rearrangements. These files lack a portion of the clones; in checked studies, under half of the deficit traces to unresolved V genes, and the cause of the others is not known. For V, J and clone size, that table is used; D and trimming come from the DNA. The sample table holds 490,000 or so clones, of which about 79% were seen once. The top ten hold 10% to 15% of the sample.

Reading from cysteine to phenylalanine, the CDR3 counts 19 amino acids. CDR3 DNA only is kept here, 57 bases in frame from base 1. The germline V gene supplies CDR1 SGHDN and CDR2 FVKESK. V trim: 0 bases; J trim: 3 bases; unmatched bases: 12. Healthy HIV-negative adults with no recently reported acute infections or vaccinations were included as donors. Only Caucasian adults living in Nashville, Tennessee, USA were represented among the donors. For unsorted samples, 96 million or so PBMCs were counted, and genomic DNA was extracted using the QIAamp DNA Blood Mini kit. Blood was obtained by leukapheresis, after which PBMCs were separated by Ficoll-Histopaque density gradient centrifugation and cryopreserved in liquid nitrogen vapor phase.

Recombination joined TRBV14 with TRBJ2-3; the central 10 bases match TRBD2. The material sequenced was PBMCs. The clonotype originates from a woman aged 40 to 50 in good health. Some clones in this sample may be carry-over from other donors' samples. Read as DNA, the sequence is TGTGCCAGCAGCCAAGATCGAGCGGGAGGGCCGAAAGGTACAGATACGCAGTATTTT. This sequence encodes CASSQDRAGGPKGTDTQYF.